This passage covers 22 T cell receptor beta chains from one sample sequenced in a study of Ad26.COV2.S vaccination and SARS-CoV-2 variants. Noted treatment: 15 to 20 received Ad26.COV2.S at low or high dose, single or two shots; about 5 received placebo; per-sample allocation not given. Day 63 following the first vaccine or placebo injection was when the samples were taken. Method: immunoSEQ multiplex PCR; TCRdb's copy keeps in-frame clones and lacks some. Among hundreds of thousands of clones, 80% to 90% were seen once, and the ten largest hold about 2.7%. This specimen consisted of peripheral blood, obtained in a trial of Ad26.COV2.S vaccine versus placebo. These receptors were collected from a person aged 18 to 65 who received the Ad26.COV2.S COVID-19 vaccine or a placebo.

CDR3: CASSFGVDTDTQYF. The DNA of the CDR3 is TGTGCCAGCAGCTTCGGGGTGGACACAGATACGCAGTATTTT. The chain recombines TRBV11-3 with TRBJ2-3, with D possibly matching TRBD2 (5 bases). Germline CDR1 and CDR2: SGHNT and YENEEA. The CDR3 loop spans 14 amino acids. V was shortened by 3 bases and J by 2 bases, with 9 bases between the two germline ends.

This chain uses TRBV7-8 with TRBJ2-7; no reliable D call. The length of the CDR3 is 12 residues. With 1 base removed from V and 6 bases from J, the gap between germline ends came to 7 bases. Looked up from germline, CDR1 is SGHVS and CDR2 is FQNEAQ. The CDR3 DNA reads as TGTGCCAGCAGCTTAGTATTCGGCGAGCAGTACGTC. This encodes CASSLVFGEQYV.

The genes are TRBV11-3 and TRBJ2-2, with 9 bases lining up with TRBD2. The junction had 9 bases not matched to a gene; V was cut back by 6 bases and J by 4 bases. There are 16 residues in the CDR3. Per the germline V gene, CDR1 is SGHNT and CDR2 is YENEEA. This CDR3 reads CASRSREGRFTGELFF. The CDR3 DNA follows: TGTGCCAGCAGGTCGCGGGAGGGGAGGTTCACCGGGGAGCTGTTTTTT.

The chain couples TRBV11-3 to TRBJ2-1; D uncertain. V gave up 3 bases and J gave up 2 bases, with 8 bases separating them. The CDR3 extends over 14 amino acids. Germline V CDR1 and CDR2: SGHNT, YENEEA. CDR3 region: CASSFNSPYNEQFF. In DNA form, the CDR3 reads TGTGCCAGCAGCTTCAATTCACCCTACAATGAGCAGTTCTTC.

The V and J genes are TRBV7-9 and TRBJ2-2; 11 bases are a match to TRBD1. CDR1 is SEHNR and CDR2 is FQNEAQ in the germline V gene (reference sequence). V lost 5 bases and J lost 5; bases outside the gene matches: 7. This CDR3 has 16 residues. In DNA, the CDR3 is TGTGCCAGCAGCCATGGACAGGGGGCTTATACCGGGGAGCTGTTTTTT. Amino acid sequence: CASSHGQGAYTGELFF.

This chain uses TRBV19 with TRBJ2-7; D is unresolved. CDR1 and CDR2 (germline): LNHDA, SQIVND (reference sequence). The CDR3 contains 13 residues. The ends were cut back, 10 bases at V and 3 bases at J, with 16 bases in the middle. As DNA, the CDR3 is TGTGCCACATCCGCGACATCCCTCTACGAGCAGTACTTC. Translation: CATSATSLYEQYF.

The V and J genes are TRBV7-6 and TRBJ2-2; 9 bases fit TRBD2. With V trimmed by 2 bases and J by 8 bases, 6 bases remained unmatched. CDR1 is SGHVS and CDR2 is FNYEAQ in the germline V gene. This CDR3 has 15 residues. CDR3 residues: CASSLRAGGKGELFF. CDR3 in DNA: TGTGCCAGCAGCTTAAGAGCGGGAGGCAAGGGGGAGCTGTTTTTT.

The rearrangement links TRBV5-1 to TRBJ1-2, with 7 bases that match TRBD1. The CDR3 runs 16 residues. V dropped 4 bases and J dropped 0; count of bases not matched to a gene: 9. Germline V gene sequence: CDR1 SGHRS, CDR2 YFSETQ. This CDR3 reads CASSELTGAPNYGYTF. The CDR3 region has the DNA TGCGCCAGCAGCGAACTAACAGGGGCTCCTAACTATGGCTACACCTTC.

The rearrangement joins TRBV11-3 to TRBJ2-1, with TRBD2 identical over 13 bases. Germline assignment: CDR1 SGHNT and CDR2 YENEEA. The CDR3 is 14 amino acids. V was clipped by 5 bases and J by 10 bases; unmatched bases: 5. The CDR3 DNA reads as TGTGCCAGCAGCGGGACTAGCGGGACAGGGGAGCAGTTCTTC. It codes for CASSGTSGTGEQFF. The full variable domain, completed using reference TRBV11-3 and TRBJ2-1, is EAGVVQSPRYKIIEKKQPVAFWCNPISGHNTLYWYLQNLGQGPELLIRYENEEAVDDSQLPKDRFSAERLKGVDSTLKIQPAELGDSAVYLCASSGTSGTGEQFFGPGTRLTVL.

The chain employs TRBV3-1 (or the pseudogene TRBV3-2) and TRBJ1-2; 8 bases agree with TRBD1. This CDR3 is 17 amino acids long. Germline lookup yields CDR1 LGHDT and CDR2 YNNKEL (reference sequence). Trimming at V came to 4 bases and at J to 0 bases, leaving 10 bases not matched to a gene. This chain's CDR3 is CASSPLLPTGANYGYTF. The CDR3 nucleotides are TGTGCCAGCAGCCCCCTACTTCCGACAGGGGCTAACTATGGCTACACCTTC.

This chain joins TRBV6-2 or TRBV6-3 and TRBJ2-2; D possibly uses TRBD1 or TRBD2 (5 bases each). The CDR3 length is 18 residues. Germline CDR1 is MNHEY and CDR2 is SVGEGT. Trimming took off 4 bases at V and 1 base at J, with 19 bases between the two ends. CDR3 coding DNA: TGTGCCAGCAGTTGGGGTTACGGGACCGCCGAGAACACCGGGGAGCTGTTTTTT. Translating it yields CASSWGYGTAENTGELFF.

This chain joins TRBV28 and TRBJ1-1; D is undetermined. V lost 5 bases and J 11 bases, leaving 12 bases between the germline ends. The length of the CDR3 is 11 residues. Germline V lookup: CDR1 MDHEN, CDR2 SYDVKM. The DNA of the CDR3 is TGTGCCAGCAGTCTCGGGGTGCTGGCTTTCTTT. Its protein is CASSLGVLAFF.

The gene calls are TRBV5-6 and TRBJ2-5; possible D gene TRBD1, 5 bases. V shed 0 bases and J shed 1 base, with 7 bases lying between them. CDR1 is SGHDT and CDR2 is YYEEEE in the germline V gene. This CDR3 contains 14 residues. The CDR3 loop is CASSLGGAQETQYF. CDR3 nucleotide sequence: TGTGCCAGCAGCTTGGGGGGCGCCCAAGAGACCCAGTACTTC. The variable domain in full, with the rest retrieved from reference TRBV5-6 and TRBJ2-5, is DAGVTQSPTHLIKTRGQQVTLRCSPKSGHDTVSWYQQALGQGPQFIFQYYEEEERQRGNFPDRFSGHQFPNYSSELNVNALLLGDSALYLCASSLGGAQETQYFGPGTRLLVL.

The CDR3 loop is CASSYLRASGELFF. In nucleotides, the CDR3 is TGTGCCAGCAGCTACCTGAGGGCGTCCGGGGAGCTGTTTTTT. The V and J genes are TRBV11-2 and TRBJ2-2, with D perhaps matching TRBD2 (5 bases). The CDR3 extends over 14 amino acids. V shed 4 bases and J shed 6 bases, with 12 bases lying between them. Germline CDR1 reads SGHAT; CDR2 reads FQNNGV.

CDR3 sequence reads: CASSQQGAGEQYV. The CDR3 DNA reads TGTGCCAGCAGCCAACAGGGGGCTGGCGAGCAGTACGTC. The chain is built from TRBV7-2 and TRBJ2-7; TRBD1 aligns across 9 bases. Germline lookup yields CDR1 SGHTA and CDR2 FQGNSA. The CDR3 is 13 residues long. V was clipped by 5 bases and J by 6 bases; unmatched bases: 5.

DNA for the CDR3: TGTGCCAGCAGCTTCGCAGACACGAACACTGAAGCTTTCTTT. Its protein is CASSFADTNTEAFF. This chain joins TRBV11-1 and TRBJ1-1; D is undetermined. The CDR3 has 14 amino acids. CDR1 is SGHAT, CDR2 FQDESV, per germline (reference sequence). Trimming cost V 3 bases and J 1 base, with 9 bases left between them.

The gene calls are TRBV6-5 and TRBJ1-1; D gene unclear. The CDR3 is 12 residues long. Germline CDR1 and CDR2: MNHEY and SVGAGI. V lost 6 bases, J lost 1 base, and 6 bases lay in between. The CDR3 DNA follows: TGTGCCAGCAGGGACGGGAACACTGAAGCTTTCTTT. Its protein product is CASRDGNTEAFF.

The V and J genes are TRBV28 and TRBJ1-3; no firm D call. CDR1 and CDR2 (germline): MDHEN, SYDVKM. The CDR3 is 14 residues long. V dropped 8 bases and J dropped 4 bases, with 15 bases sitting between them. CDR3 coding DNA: TGTGCCAGCCTCCCCCAGACCGCCGGAAACACCATATATTTT. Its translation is CASLPQTAGNTIYF.

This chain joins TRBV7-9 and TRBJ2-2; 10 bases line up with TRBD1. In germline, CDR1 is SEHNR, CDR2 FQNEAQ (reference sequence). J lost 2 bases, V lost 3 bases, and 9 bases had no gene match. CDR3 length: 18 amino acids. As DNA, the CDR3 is TGTGCCAGCAGCTTGGGAGGACAGGGGGTTTTTAACACCGGGGAGCTGTTTTTT. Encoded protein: CASSLGGQGVFNTGELFF.

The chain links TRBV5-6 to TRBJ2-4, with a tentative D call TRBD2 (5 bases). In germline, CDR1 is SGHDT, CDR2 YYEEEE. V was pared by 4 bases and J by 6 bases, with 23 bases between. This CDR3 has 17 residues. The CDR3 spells CASSRWGAAAEGNIQYF. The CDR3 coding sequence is TGTGCCAGCAGCCGGTGGGGTGCGGCAGCCGAGGGAAACATTCAGTACTTC. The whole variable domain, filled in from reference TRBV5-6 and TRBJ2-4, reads DAGVTQSPTHLIKTRGQQVTLRCSPKSGHDTVSWYQQALGQGPQFIFQYYEEEERQRGNFPDRFSGHQFPNYSSELNVNALLLGDSALYLCASSRWGAAAEGNIQYFGAGTRLSVL.

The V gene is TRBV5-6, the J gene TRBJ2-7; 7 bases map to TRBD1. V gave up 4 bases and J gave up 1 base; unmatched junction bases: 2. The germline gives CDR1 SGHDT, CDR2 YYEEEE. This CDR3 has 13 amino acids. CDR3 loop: CASSMDRSYEQYF. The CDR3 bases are TGTGCCAGCAGCATGGACAGGTCCTACGAGCAGTACTTC.

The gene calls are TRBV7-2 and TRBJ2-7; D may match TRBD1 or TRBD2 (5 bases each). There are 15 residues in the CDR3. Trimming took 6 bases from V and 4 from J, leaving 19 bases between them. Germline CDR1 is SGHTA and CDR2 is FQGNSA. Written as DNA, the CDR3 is TGTGCCAGCAGTCACAATCCGGGACGGAGGTACGAGCAGTACTTC. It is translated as CASSHNPGRRYEQYF.